This T cell receptor (beta chain) is drawn from a study of blood T cell repertoires in COVID-19. The table came from immunoSEQ multiplex PCR; TCRdb's copy has only in-frame clones and leaves some out. The sample contains 300,000 to 350,000 clones, about nine tenths of which appear only once. Per the germline V gene, CDR1 is SGHTA and CDR2 is FQGNSA. CDR3 length: 15 residues. V lost 3 bases to trimming and J lost 0 bases; unmatched junction nucleotides: 1. This sequence was found in a woman aged 45-65 years with COVID-19, enrolled during active disease. The V gene is TRBV7-2, the J gene TRBJ2-1, with 8 bases matching TRBD1. Sequenced material: peripheral blood. CDR3 residues: CASSFTGGSYNEQFF. CDR3 sequence (DNA): TGTGCCAGCAGCTTCACAGGGGGCTCCTACAATGAGCAGTTCTTC.